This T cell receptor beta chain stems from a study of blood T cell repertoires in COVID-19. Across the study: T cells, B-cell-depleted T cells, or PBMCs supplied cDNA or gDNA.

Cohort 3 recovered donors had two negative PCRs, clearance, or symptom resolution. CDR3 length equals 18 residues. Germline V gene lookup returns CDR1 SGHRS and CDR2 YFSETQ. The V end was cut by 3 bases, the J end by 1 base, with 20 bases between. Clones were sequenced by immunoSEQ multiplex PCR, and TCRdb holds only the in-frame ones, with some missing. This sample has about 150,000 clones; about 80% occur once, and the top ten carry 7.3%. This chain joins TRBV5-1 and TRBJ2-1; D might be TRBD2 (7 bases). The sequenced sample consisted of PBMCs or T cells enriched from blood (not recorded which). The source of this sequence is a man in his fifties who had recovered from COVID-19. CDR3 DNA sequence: TGCGCCAGCAGCTCCCTCCCGGGGGGCGGCTGGTCCTACAATGAGCAGTTCTTC. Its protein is CASSSLPGGGWSYNEQFF. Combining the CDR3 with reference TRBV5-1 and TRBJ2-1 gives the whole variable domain KAGVTQTPRYLIKTRGQQVTLSCSPISGHRSVSWYQQTPGQGLQFLFEYFSETQRNKGNFPGRFSGRQFSNSRSEMNVSTLELGDSALYLCASSSLPGGGWSYNEQFFGPGTRLTVL.